This T cell receptor beta chain stems from a study of shared clonotypes between healthy human individuals (dated by TCRdb to 2019 to 2021). Broadly, across the study: The cohort included three men and a couple of women between 18 and 49 years of age. For each donor, CD4 naive and CD4 memory were each given three plates, CD8 naive was given two plates, and CD8 memory was given one plate. Blood TCR repertoires of roughly 5 healthy adults were deeply sequenced to estimate repertoire size and the extent of clonotype sharing between individuals. Libraries were prepared and TCR repertoires were sequenced by different laboratories using diverse techniques, in order to increase sequencing depth and limit assay-specific biases. Each donor's leukapheresis produced roughly between roughly 0.85 and 10 billion PBMCs.

Here is what the overall study found, with its caveats: Incomplete sequencing was indicated by rarefaction of sorted-subset datasets, despite the large sequencing depth. Sampling was restricted to blood, and TCR repertoires in tissues likely differ from the TCR repertoires found in blood. Pairwise subsampling indicated that sequencing depth was expected to affect the degree of clonotype sharing among donors. Clonotypes shared by all four sorted-subset donors showed higher generation probabilities than non-shared clonotypes. The genetic and exposure-history diversity represented was limited by the small number of donors. Naive subsets generally had larger estimated clonotype richness than memory subsets did. When four donors were compared, the shared fraction of clonotypes was around 5% for naive CD4, 3% to 4% for naive CD8, more than 2% for memory CD4, and 0.35% to 0.5% for memory CD8.

Here V drops 2 bases and J drops 3 bases, and the junction holds 4 bases not matched to any gene. The CDR3 starts with the cysteine, ends with the phenylalanine, and has 14 residues. CDR3 DNA only is kept here, 42 bases in frame from base 1. CDR1 SGHRS and CDR2 YFSETQ are derived from the germline V gene. As concerns this clone: Its antigen specificity is not known. No clone much larger than this one lies a single base away; base qualities are absent.

The donors were healthy, HIV-negative adults with no recently reported acute infections or vaccinations. Every donor was a Caucasian adult living in Nashville, Tennessee, USA. CD4+ T cells were enriched through magnetic negative selection, after which naive cells were positively selected on CD45RA and the remaining negative fraction served as the memory subset. Blood was collected by leukapheresis, and PBMCs were isolated by Ficoll-Histopaque density gradient centrifugation and then cryopreserved in liquid nitrogen vapor phase. Analytical flow cytometry was used to check the purity and quantity of each magnetically sorted T cell population. Each sorted fraction had its genomic DNA isolated and then quantified by UV absorbance on a Nanodrop 2000c. Using the deep immunoSEQ assay, TCR CDR3 regions were amplified from genomic DNA by multiplex PCR. Extracted genomic DNA from each cell subset was distributed evenly across all wells of several immunoSEQ 96-well plates, and each plate was treated as a replicate. Each replicate PCR for sorted subsets received around 210 ng genomic DNA, equal to around 32,000 T cell genomes. The purified libraries were quantified using a Qubit 3.0 fluorometer, sized with a Bioanalyzer 2100, and then quantified again using the KAPA Library Quantification kit. A separate single-read 150-cycle Illumina NextSeq 550 flow cell was used to sequence each immunoSEQ 96-well plate. The authors' analysis ran thus. Because only junctional sequences without quality scores were contained in the immunoSEQ output, filtering matching that applied to full-length reads could not be performed. Sequences were annotated with PyIR, a Python wrapper for IgBLAST v1.9, using IMGT germline references to assign V/J genes and CDR3. Reads with weak V/J assignments (E-value above 1e-6), missing CDR3, stop codons, out-of-frame junctions, or ambiguous translated residues were removed. V3J clonotypes were defined as sequences sharing the same inferred V gene, J gene, and CDR3 amino acid sequence. The percentage overlap between two repertoires was calculated by dividing the number of shared unique clonotypes by the size of the smaller repertoire. Richness of each repertoire was evaluated using RTK rarefaction, the Chao1 estimator, and Recon v2.1 estimates of unobserved clonotypes. For all TCRbeta clonotypes obtained by the gDNA method from several donors, generation probabilities were computed with OLGA. Entries here come from immuneACCESS through TCRdb and include only in-frame sequences with V and J called. Some clones fail to appear in such tables; in the studies checked, an unresolved V gene covers under half of the shortfall, and the cause of the remainder is unknown. Clone size and V and J calls were adopted from that table, with D and trimming inferred from the DNA. Present in this sample are about 2.3 million clones, under 95% of which were seen just once. Clones ranked in the top ten supply 0.37% of the sample.

The material sequenced was naive CD4+ T cells from PBMCs. The cell subset or site tag for this specimen amounts to: CD45RA+ positively selected. The rearrangement joined TRBV5-1 to TRBJ2-5; 7 middle bases align to TRBD2. This TCR came from a man younger than 35 in good health. Some clones in this sample may be carry-over from other donors' samples. The base sequence is TGCGCCAGCAGCTTCGGCGGGAGTAAAGAGACCCAGTACTTC. The encoded protein is CASSFGGSKETQYF.